The clone carrying this T cell receptor (beta chain) showed up just a few times. Its antigen is not known. This specimen belongs to a study of T-cell memory formation after mild COVID-19. Study-level results: Clones that got smaller from day 15 to 85 had even CD4/CD8, while clones growing later tipped toward CD4+. Researchers could not confirm that second-wave clones peaking on day 37 targeted SARS-CoV-2. Pre-infection memory showed some responding clones, and this suggested that cross-reactive memory joined.

The CDR3 extends over 15 amino acids. Germline CDR1 SGHVS, CDR2 FQNEAQ. Trimming at V came to 6 bases and at J to 1 base, leaving 5 bases not matched to a gene. Researchers used 5'RACE with constant-segment primers to make TCR alpha and TCR beta cDNA libraries that carry sample barcodes and UMIs. TCRdb passed the 5' RACE reads through MiXCR, listing each CDR3 protein once. The sample holds under 150,000 distinct CDR3 sequences, approximately 22% seen once. The TCR comes from a man in his late teens or twenties who had mild COVID-19 (a few samples of this study predate the infection). Cell type and time point are not known. The sequenced material came from PBMCs or a T cell subset sorted from them (not recorded which). The rearrangement joins TRBV7-8 to TRBJ2-7; TRBD1 matches 11 bases. DNA of the CDR3: TGTGCCAGCAGATTCCGGGACAGGGGGTCCTACGAGCAGTACTTC. Translation gives CASRFRDRGSYEQYF.